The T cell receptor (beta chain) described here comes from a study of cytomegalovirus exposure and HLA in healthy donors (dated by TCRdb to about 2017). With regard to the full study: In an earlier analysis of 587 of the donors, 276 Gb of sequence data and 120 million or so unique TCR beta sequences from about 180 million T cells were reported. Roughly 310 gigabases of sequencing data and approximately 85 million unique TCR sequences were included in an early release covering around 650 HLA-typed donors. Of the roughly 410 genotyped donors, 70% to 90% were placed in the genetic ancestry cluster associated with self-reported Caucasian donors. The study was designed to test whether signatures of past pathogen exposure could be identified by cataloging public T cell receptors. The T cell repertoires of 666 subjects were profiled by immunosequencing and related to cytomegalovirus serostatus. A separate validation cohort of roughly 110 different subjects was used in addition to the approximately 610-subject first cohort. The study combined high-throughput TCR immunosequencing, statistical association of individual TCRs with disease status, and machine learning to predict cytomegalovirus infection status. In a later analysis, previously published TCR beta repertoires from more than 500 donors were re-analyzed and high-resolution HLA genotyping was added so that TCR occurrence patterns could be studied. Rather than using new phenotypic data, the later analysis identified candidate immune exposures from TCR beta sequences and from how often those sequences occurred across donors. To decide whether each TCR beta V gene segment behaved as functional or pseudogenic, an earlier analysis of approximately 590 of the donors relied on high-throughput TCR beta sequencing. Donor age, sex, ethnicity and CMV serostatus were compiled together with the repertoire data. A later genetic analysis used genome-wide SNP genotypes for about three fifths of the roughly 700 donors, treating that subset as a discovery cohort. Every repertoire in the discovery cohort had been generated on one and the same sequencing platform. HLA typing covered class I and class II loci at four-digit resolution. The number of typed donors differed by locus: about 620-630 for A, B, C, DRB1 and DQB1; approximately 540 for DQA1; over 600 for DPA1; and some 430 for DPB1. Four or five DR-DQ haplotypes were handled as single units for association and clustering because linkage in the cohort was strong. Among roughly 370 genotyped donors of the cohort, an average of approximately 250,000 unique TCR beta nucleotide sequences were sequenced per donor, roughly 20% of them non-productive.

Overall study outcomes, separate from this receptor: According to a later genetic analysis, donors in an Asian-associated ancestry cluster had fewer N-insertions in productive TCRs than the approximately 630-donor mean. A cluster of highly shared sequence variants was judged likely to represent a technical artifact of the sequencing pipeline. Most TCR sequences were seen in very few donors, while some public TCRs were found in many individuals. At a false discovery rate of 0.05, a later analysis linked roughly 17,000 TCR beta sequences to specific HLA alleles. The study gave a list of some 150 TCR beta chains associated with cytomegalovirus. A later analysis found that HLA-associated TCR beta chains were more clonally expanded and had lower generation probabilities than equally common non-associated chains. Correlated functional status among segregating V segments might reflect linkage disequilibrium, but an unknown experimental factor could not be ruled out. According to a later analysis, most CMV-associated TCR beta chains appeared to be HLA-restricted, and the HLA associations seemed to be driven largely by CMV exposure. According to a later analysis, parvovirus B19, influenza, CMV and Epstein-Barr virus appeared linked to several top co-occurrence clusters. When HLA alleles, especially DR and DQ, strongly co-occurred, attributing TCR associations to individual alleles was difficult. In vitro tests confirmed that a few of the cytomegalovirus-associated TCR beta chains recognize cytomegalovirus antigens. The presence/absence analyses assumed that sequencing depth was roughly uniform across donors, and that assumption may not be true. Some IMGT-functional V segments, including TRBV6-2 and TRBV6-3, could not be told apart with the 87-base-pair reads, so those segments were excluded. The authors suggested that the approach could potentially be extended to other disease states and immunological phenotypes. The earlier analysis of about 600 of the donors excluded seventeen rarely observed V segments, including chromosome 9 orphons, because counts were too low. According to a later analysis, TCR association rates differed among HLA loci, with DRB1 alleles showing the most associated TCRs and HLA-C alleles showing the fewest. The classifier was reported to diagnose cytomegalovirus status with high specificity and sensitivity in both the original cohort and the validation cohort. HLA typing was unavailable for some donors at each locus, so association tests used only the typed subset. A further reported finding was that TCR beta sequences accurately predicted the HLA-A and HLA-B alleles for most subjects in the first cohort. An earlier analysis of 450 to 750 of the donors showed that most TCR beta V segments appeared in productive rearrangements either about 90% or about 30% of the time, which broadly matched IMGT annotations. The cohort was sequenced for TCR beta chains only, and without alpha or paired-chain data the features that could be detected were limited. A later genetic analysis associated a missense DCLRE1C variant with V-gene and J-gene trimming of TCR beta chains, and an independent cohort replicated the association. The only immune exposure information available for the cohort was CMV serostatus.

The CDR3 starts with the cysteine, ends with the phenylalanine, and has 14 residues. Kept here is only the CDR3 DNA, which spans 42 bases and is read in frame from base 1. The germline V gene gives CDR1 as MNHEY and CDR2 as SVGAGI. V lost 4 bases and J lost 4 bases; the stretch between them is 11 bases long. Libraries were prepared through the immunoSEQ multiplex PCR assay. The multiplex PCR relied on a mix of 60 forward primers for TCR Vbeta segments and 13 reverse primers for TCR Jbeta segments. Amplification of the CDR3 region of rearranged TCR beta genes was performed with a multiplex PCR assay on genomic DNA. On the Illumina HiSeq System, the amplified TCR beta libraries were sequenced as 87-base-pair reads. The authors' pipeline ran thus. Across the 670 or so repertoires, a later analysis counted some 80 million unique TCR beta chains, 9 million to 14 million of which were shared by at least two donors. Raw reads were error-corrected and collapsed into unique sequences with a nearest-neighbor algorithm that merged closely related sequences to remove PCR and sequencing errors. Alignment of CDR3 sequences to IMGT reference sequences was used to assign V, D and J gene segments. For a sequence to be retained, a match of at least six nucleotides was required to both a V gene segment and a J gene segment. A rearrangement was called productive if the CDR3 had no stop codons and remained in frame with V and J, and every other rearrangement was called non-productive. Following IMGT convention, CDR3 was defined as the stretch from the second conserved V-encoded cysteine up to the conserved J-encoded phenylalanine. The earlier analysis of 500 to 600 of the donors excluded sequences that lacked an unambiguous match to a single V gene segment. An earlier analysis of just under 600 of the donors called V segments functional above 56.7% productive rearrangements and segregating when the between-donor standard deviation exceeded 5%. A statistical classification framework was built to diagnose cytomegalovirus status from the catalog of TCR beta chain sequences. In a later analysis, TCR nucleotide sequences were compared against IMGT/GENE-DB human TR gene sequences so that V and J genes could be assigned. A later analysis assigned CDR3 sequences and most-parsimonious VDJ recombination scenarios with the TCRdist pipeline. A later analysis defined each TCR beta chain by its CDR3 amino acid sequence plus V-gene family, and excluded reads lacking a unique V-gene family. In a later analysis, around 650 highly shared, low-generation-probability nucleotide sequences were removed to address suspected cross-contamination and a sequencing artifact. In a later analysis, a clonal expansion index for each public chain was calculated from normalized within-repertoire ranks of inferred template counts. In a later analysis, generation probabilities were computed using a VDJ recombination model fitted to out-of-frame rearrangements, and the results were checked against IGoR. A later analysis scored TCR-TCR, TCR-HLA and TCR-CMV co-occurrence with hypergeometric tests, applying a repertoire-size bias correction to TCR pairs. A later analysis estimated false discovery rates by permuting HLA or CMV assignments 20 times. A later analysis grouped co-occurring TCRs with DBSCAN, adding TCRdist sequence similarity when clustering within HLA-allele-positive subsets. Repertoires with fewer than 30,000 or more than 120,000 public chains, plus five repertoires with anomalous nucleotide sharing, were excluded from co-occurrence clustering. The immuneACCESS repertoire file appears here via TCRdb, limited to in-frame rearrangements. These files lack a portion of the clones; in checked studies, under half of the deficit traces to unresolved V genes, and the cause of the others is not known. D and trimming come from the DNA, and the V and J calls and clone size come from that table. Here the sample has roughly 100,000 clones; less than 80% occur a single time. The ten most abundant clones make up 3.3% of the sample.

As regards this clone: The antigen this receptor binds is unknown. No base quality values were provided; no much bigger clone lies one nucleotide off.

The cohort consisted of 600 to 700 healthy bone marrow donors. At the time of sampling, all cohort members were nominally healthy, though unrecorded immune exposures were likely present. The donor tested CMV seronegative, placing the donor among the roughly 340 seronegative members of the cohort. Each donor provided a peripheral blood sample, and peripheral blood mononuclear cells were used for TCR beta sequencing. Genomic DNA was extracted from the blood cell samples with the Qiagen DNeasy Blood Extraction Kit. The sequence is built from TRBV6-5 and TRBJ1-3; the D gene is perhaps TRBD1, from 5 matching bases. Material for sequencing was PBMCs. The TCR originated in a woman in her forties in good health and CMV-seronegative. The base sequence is TGTGCCAGCAGTTTACAGGAGGGCGGAAACACCATATATTTT. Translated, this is CASSLQEGGNTIYF.